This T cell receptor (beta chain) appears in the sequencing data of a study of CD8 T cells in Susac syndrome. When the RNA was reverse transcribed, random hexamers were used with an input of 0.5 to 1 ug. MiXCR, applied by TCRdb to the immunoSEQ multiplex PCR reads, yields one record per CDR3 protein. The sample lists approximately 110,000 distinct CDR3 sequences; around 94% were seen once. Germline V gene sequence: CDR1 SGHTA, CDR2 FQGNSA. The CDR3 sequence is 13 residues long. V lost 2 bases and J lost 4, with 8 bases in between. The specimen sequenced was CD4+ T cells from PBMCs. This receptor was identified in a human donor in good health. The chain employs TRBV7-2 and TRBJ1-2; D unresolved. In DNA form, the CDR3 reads TGTGCCAGCAGCTTATCGCGGAGCTATGGCTACACCTTC. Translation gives CASSLSRSYGYTF.